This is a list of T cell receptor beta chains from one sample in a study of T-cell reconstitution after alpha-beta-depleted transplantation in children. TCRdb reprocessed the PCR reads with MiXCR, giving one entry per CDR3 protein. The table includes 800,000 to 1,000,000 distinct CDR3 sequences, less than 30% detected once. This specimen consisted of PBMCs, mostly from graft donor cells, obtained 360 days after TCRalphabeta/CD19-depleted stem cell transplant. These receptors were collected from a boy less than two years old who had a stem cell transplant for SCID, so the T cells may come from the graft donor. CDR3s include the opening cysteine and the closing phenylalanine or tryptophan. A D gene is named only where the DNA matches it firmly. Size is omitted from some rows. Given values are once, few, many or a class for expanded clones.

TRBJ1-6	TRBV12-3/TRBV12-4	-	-	CASSFYRRDSPLHF	TGTGCCAGCAGTTTCTACCGGAGGGATTCACCCCTCCACTTT
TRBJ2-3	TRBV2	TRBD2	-	CASSGSGVSTDTQYF	TGTGCCAGCTCGGGTAGCGGGGTCAGCACAGATACGCAGTATTTT
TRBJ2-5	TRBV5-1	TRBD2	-	CASSQEPGLGQETQYF	TGCGCCAGCAGCCAAGAACCGGGACTAGGACAAGAGACCCAGTACTTC
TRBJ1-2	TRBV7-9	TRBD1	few	CASRGTVYGYTF	TGTGCCAGCAGGGGGACAGTTTATGGCTACACCTTC
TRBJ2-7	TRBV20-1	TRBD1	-	CSAPTGSLSEQYF	TGCAGTGCGCCGACAGGGAGTTTGTCCGAGCAGTACTTC
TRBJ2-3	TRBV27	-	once	CASSRVMTDTQYF	TGTGCCAGCTCCCGGGTCATGACAGATACGCAGTATTTT
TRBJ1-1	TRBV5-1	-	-	CASSFRTGGTEALF	TGCGCCAGCAGCTTCCGAACCGGGGGAACTGAAGCTTTGTTT
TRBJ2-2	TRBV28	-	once	CATRGPANTGELFF	TGTGCCACCAGGGGCCCTGCGAACACCGGGGAGCTGTTTTTT
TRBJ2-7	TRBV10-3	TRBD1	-	CAISAGQGSYEQYF	TGTGCCATCAGTGCGGGACAGGGCTCCTACGAGCAGTACTTC
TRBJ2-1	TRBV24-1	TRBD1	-	CATSDSYRGGGNEQFF	TGTGCCACCAGTGATTCCTACAGGGGCGGAGGCAATGAGCAGTTCTTC
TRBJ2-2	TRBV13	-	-	CASSPPPDTNGGNTGELFF	TGTGCCAGCAGCCCCCCTCCGGACACCAATGGAGGGAACACCGGGGAGCTGTTTTTT
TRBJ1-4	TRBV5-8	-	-	CASSYSRAEKLFF	TGTGCCAGCAGCTACTCCCGGGCCGAAAAACTGTTTTTT
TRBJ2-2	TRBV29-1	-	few	CSVGLSGGELFF	TGCAGCGTTGGCCTTTCAGGCGGGGAGCTGTTTTTT
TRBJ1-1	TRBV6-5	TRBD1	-	CASSYSDRRTEAFF	TGTGCCAGCAGTTACTCGGACAGGCGCACTGAAGCTTTCTTT
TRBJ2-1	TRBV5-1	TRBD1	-	CASSFTGTGGRNEQFF	TGCGCCAGCAGCTTTACCGGGACAGGGGGCAGGAATGAGCAGTTCTTC
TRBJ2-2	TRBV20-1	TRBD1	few	CSASRDRVTGELFF	TGCAGTGCTAGTCGGGACAGGGTGACCGGGGAGCTGTTTTTT
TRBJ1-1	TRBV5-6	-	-	CASGFGVGEAFF	TGTGCCAGCGGGTTCGGGGTAGGTGAAGCTTTCTTT
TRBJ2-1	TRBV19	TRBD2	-	CASRTRAGAPGEQFF	TGTGCCAGTAGGACGAGAGCGGGGGCCCCTGGTGAGCAGTTCTTC
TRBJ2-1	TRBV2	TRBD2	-	CARGLALGNEQFF	TGTGCCAGAGGACTAGCATTGGGCAATGAGCAGTTCTTC
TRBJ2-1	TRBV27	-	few	CASRFLGAHEQFF	TGTGCCAGCAGGTTCTTAGGGGCACATGAGCAGTTCTTC
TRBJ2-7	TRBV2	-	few	CASSEGHRLNEQYF	TGTGCCAGCAGTGAGGGTCACAGATTGAACGAGCAGTACTTC
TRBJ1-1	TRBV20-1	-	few	CSASVAGGTEAFF	TGCAGTGCTAGCGTTGCGGGGGGCACTGAAGCTTTCTTT
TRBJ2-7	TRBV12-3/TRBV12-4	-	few	CASSLVGPEQYF	TGTGCCAGCAGTTTAGTAGGGCCCGAGCAGTACTTC